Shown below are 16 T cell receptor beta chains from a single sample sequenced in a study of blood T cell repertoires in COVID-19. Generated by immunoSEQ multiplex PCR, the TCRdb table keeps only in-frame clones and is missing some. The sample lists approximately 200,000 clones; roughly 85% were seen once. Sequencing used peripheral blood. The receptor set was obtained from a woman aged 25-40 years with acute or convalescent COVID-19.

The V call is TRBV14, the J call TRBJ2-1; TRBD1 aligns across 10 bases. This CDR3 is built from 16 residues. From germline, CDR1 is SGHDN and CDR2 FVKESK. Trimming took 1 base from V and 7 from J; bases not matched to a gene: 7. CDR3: CASSQGDRGRKNEQFF. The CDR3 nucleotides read TGTGCCAGCAGCCAAGGAGACAGGGGGCGCAAGAATGAGCAGTTCTTC.

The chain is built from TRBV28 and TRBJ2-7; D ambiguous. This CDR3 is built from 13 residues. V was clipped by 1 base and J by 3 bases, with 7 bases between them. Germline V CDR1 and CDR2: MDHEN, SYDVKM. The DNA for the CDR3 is TGTGCCAGCAGTTTATCAGTACGCTACGAGCAGTACTTC. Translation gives CASSLSVRYEQYF.

The CDR3 sequence: CASSPRQGAQETQYF. The CDR3, as DNA: TGTGCCAGTAGCCCTAGACAGGGGGCACAAGAGACCCAGTACTTC. The genes are TRBV19 and TRBJ2-5; 10 bases agree with TRBD1. This CDR3 spans 15 amino acids. V lost 6 bases to trimming and J lost 2 bases; unmatched junction nucleotides: 6. Germline-derived CDR1 and CDR2 are LNHDA and SQIVND (reference sequence).

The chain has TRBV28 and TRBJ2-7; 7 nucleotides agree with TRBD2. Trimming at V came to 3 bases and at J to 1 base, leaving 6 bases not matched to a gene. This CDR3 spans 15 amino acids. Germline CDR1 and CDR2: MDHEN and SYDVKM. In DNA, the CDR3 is TGTGCCAGCAGTTTCTTTAGCGGGTTTTCCTACGAGCAGTACTTC. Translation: CASSFFSGFSYEQYF. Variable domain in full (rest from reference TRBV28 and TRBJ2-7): DVKVTQSSRYLVKRTGEKVFLECVQDMDHENMFWYRQDPGLGLRLIYFSYDVKMKEKGDIPEGYSVSREKKERFSLILESASTNQTSMYLCASSFFSGFSYEQYFGPGTRLTVT.

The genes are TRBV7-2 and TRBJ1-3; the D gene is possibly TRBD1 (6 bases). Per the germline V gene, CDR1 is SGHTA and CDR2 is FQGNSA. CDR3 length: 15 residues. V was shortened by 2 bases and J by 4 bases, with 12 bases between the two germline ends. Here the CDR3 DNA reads TGTGCCAGCAGCTTAAACCCAGGGGCCGGAAACACCATATATTTT. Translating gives CASSLNPGAGNTIYF.

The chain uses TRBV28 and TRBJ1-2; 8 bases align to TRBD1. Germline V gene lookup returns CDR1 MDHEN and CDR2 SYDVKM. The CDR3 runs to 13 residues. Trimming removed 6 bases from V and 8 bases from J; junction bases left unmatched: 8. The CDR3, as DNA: TGTGCCAGCAGATATACAGGGGGGCGAGGCTACACCTTC. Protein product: CASRYTGGRGYTF.

The CDR3 loop reads CASSELLRGSGNTIYF. The CDR3 DNA reads TGTGCCAGCAGTGAACTTCTGCGGGGATCTGGAAACACCATATATTTT. V is TRBV6-1 and J is TRBJ1-3; D is ambiguous. The CDR3 contains 16 residues. CDR1 is MNHNS, CDR2 SASEGT, per germline. V gave up 2 bases and J gave up 1 base, with 12 bases separating them.

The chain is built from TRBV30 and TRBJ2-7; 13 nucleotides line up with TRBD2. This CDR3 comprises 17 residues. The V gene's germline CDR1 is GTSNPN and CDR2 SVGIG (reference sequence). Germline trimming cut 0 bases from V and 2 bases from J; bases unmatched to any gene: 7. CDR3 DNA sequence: TGTGCCTGGAGTGTAGGGGACGGGACTAGCGGGACCTACGAGCAGTACTTC. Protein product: CAWSVGDGTSGTYEQYF.

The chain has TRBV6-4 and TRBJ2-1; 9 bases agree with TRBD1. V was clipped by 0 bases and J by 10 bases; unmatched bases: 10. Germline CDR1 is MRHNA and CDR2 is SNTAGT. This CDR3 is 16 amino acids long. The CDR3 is CASSDSVGTGGNEQFF. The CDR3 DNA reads TGTGCCAGCAGTGACTCTGTCGGAACAGGGGGCAACGAGCAGTTCTTC.

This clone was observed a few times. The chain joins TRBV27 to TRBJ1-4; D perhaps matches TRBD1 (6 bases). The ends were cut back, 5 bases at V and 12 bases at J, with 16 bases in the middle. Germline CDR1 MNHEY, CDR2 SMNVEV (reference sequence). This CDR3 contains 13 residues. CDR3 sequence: CASSRTGTPQLFF. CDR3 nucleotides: TGTGCCAGCAGTCGTACAGGGACACCACAACTGTTTTTT.

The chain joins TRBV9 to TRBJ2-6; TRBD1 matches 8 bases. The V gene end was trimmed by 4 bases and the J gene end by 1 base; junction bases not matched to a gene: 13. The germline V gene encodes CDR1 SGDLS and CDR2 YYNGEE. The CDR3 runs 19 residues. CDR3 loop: CASSMAGTGRVSGANVLTF. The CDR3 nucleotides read TGTGCCAGCAGCATGGCTGGGACAGGTCGTGTGTCTGGGGCCAACGTCCTGACTTTC.

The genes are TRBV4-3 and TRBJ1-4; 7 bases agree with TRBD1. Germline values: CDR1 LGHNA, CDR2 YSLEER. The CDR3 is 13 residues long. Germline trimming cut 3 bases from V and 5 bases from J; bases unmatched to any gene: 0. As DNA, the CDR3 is TGCGCCAGCAGCCAGACAGGGAATGAAAAACTGTTTTTT. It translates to CASSQTGNEKLFF.

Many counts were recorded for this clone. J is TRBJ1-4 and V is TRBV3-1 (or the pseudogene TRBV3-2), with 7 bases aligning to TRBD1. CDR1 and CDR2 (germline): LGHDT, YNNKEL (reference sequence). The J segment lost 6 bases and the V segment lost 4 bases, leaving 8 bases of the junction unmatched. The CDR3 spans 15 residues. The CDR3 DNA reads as TGTGCCAGCAGCCCAAGGGTACAGGGGTATGAAAAACTGTTTTTT. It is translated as CASSPRVQGYEKLFF.

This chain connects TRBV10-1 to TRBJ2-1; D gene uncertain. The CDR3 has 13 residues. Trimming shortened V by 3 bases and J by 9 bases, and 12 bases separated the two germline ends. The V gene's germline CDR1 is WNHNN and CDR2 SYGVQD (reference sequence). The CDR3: CASSEQLSGEQFF. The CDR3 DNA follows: TGCGCCAGCAGTGAACAACTATCGGGTGAGCAGTTCTTC.

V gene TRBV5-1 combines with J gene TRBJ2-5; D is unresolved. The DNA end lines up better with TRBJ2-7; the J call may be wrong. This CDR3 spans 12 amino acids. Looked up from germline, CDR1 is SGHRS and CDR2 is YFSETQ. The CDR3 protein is CASSSDTYEQYF. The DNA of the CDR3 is TGCGCCAGCAGCTCCGATACCTACGAGCAGTACTTC.

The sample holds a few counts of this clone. Written as DNA, the CDR3 is TGTGCCACCAGCGGCGACAGGGACGGCACTGAAGCTTTCTTT. Translation: CATSGDRDGTEAFF. This chain joins TRBV15 and TRBJ1-1; 7 bases line up with TRBD1. This CDR3 has 14 residues. CDR1 and CDR2 (germline): LNHNV, YYDKDF (reference sequence). J was trimmed by 4 bases and V by 5 bases; bases with no gene match: 7.